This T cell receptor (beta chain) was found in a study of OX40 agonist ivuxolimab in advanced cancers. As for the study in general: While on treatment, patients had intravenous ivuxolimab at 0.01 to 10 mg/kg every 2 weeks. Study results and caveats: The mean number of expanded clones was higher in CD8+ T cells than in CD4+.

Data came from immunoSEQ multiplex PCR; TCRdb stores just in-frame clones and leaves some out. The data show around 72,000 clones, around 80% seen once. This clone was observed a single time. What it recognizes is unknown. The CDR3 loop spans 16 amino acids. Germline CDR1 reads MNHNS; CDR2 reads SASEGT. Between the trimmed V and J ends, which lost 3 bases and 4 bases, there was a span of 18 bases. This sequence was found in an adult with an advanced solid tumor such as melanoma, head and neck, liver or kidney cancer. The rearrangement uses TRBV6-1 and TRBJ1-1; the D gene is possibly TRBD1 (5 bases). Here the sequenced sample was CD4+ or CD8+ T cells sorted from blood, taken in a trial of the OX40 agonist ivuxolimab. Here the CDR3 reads CASSELAGRVGTEAFF. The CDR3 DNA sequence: TGTGCCAGCAGTGAGTTGGCGGGCAGGGTGGGCACTGAAGCTTTCTTT.